This TCR beta chain was captured in a study of memory CD4+ T cells and cytomegalovirus serostatus. Study as a whole: Donors were healthy Belgian adults, fewer than ten CMV seropositive and 24 seronegative. Whole-study results and caveats: About 40% of the roughly 160 known CMV-associated TCRbeta sequences appeared in CD4+ memory. Suggested: most of the CMV-linked TCR signature lies in CD4+ memory cells. CMV serostatus prediction reached median AUC approximately 0.95, or 0.91 with US-trained model.

The sort gate was single viable CD3+CD4+CD8-CD45RO+ cells for memory CD4+ T cells. V lost 0 bases and J 5 bases, leaving 11 bases between the germline ends. The germline V gene has CDR1 MGHRA and CDR2 YSYEKL. The CDR3 is 16 residues long. Data came from immunoSEQ multiplex PCR; TCRdb stores just in-frame clones and leaves some out. Of under 40,000 clones in the sample, 70% to 85% are singletons; the top ten hold approximately 5.7%. With respect to this clone: Its antigen remains unknown.

The source is an adult in good health and CMV-seropositive. This sequence joins TRBV4-1 and TRBJ1-6; TRBD1 might be the D (5 bases). Sequencing used memory CD4+ T cells from blood. The CDR3 nucleotides read TGCGCCAGCAGCCAAGATAGCCAGGGCAATAATTCACCCCTCCACTTT. Residues: CASSQDSQGNNSPLHF.